The clone carrying this T cell receptor (beta chain) came up a few times. Germline CDR1 reads MNHEY; CDR2 reads SVGAGI. Trimming took off 5 bases at V and 6 bases at J, with 16 bases between the two ends. The CDR3 is 14 residues long. The data were taken from a study of early T cells in non-severe SARS-CoV-2 infection. From the 5' RACE reads, TCRdb called clonotypes with MiXCR, one entry per CDR3 protein. Of roughly 60,000 distinct CDR3 sequences in the sample, around 13% were seen once. The chain carries TRBV6-5 and TRBJ1-1; D unresolved. The source is an adult who was a healthcare worker with PCR-confirmed SARS-CoV-2 infection or an uninfected control (not recorded which). The sample taken for sequencing was whole blood. The CDR3 DNA reads TGTGCCAGCAGTAGCCTAATGCTAGCGTCTGAAGCTTTCTTT. As protein: CASSSLMLASEAFF.